This entry describes one T cell receptor beta chain. The sample holds one count of this clone. It has no known antigen specificity. No per-base quality is available; no much larger clone lies one base away. Sample time point, as interpreted from the label and publication: baseline before first vaccination. The vaccinee samples were drawn from two UK trials, COV001 and COV002, one of which was a single-blind randomized controlled phase 2/3 trial testing AZD1222 (ChAdOx1 nCoV-19) in healthy adults. For TCRbeta chain sequencing, PBMC samples were collected from trial participants at day 0 and at day 28 after the second dose. The sample is drawn from a study of T cell responses to AZD1222 COVID-19 vaccine (dated by TCRdb to the early 2020s). Context from the whole study: Because spike-specific TCR depth and breadth did not differ between the two schedules, AZD1222 recipients who got a second dose at roughly 4 weeks were pooled with those who got a second dose at roughly 12 weeks. Enrollment into the trials was organized by age into subgroups of 18-55, 56-69 and 70-plus years, and those subgroups contained about 150, 27 and 61 TCR-sequenced participants, respectively. TCR sequencing was performed for roughly 250 trial participants, of whom 200 to 210 were given two doses of AZD1222 and about 25 were given two doses of MenACWY control vaccine. Points the paper makes about the study in general: Most participants were white British and females outnumbered males, and the authors suggested that clonal diversity may have been underestimated. Conclusions about previously exposed vaccinees are limited because only six or seven AZD1222 recipients were SARS-CoV-2 seropositive at baseline. The vaccine-associated CD4 TCRs covered the entire spike protein, and the dominant responses fell in regions 160-218 and 743-854. Nearly half of unique spike-specific TCRs reportedly recognized epitopes outside regions mutated in the B.1.351 and B.1.1.7 variants. In the small 56-69-year group, the increase in depth fell short of significance, most likely because of low power. After two AZD1222 doses, both the breadth and the depth of spike-specific TCRs were significantly higher than at day 0 and than in MenACWY recipients. Because no day 14 peak-response samples were available, repertoires were characterized only after the peak T cell response.

The CDR3 regions of human TCRbeta chains were analyzed by immunosequencing. In the original analysis: Repertoire TCRs were checked for matches against a reference library of SARS-CoV-2-specific TCRs that had been generated using the MIRA antigen-specificity platform. Breadth was defined as the fraction of unique TCRs that were SARS-CoV-2-associated, and depth was defined as the fraction of total T cells that were SARS-CoV-2-associated. Using the MIRA data, every spike-specific TCR was mapped to the spike region that the TCR reacted to and assigned to either a CD4 or a CD8 class. Log10-transformed breadth and depth values were compared by one-way ANOVA with Sidak's multiple comparisons tests. The source is immuneACCESS, and TCRdb retained only in-frame sequences with V and J called. Part of the clones is not carried over; for the studies checked, unresolved V genes explain less than half of this, and the remainder is unexplained. The V and J calls and the clone size are those of that table, but D and trimming were determined from the DNA. For this sample the table gives around 100,000 clones, of which 92% were detected only once. The ten largest make up about 1.2% of the sample.

According to the germline V gene (reference sequence), CDR1 reads MNHEY and CDR2 reads SMNVEV. V is shortened by 5 bases, J by 6 bases, and the region joining them spans 17 bases. The CDR3, cysteine through phenylalanine, is 15 amino acids long. The entry retains the CDR3 DNA only, 45 bases that are in frame from base 1. Rearrangement joined TRBV27 to TRBJ1-5; perhaps TRBD1 is the D gene, with 6 bases matching. The sequence came from an adult in good health. The sequencing here drew on peripheral blood, taken on day 0 of AZD1222 vaccination. Here the CDR3 is given as CASSPQGFGPQPQHF. The nucleotide sequence reads TGTGCCAGCAGTCCCCAGGGGTTTGGGCCTCAGCCCCAGCATTTT.